The next 4 T cell receptor beta chains were all read from a single sample in a study of identical twins. Each CDR3 protein gets one entry after TCRdb re-called the 5' RACE reads with MiXCR. Of hundreds of thousands of distinct CDR3 sequences in the sample, about 20% were seen once. The sample was also reused in another study, on T cells expressing NK-cell markers.

The sequenced sample consisted of PBMCs. These receptors were taken from a woman in her late teens or twenties in good health.

The chain couples TRBV27 to TRBJ2-7, with a possible D match to TRBD2 (6 bases). CDR1 MNHEY and CDR2 SMNVEV come from the germline V gene (reference sequence). The V end lost 7 bases, the J end lost 7 bases, and 17 bases lay between the germline ends. The length of the CDR3 is 13 residues. CDR3 sequence reads: CASNSGGLGEQYF. In DNA, the CDR3 is TGTGCCAGCAATTCCGGGGGACTCGGGGAGCAGTACTTC.

This clonotype was seen more than once but under ten times. Here the CDR3 DNA reads TGTGCCAGCCGCGAGACCCTGTCCAACTATGGCTACACCTTC. Translating it yields CASRETLSNYGYTF. This sequence joins TRBV7-2 and TRBJ1-2; D gene ambiguous. The CDR3 has 14 residues. V lost 8 bases, J lost 2 bases, and 15 bases lay in between. From germline, CDR1 is SGHTA and CDR2 FQGNSA.

The chain recombines TRBV11-2 with TRBJ2-5; possibly TRBD1 for D (6 bases). Germline V gene sequence: CDR1 SGHAT, CDR2 FQNNGV. The germline V and J ends were trimmed by 7 bases and 2 bases, with 17 bases remaining between them. The CDR3 is made up of 15 amino acids. The DNA of the CDR3 is TGTGCCAGCACCTGGGACCAGGGGCCTCAAGAGACCCAGTACTTC. Translation: CASTWDQGPQETQYF.

J is TRBJ2-1 and V is TRBV9, with a possible D match to TRBD2 (5 bases). Germline V CDR1 and CDR2: SGDLS, YYNGEE. The CDR3 is 15 residues long. V lost 4 bases and J 5 bases, leaving 16 bases between the germline ends. The CDR3 DNA reads as TGTGCCAGCAGCTCTACGACCGGGAACCACAATGAGCAGTTCTTC. Amino acids: CASSSTTGNHNEQFF.